These 28 T cell receptor beta chains share one sample of origin, sequenced in a study of Graves' ophthalmopathy and Graves' hyperthyroidism. Researchers took RNA transcripts and amplified TCR beta CDR3 regions from them. RT-PCR with HTBI primers came first, then second-round multiplex PCR. In TCRdb, the multiplex PCR reads were re-called with MiXCR into one record per CDR3 protein. The data hold fewer than 650,000 distinct CDR3 sequences, with about a fifth observed a single time. Sequencing was carried out using peripheral blood. Every receptor here comes from a woman aged 18-29 years with stable Graves' hyperthyroidism. Some clones in this sample may be carry-over from other donors' samples.

J is TRBJ1-3 and V is TRBV6-5; perhaps TRBD1 as D (6 bases). This CDR3 has 16 residues. Per the germline V gene, CDR1 is MNHEY and CDR2 is SVGAGI. Trimming shortened V by 2 bases and J by 0 bases, and 11 bases separated the two germline ends. This chain's CDR3 is CASSYGGGFSGNTIYF. The CDR3 region has the DNA TGTGCCAGCAGTTACGGAGGGGGTTTCTCTGGAAACACCATATATTTT.

V usage is TRBV7-2 and J usage is TRBJ2-7, with 11 bases matching TRBD2. V shed 5 bases, J shed 3 bases, and the junction held 6 bases outside the gene matches. Germline lookup yields CDR1 SGHTA and CDR2 FQGNSA. The CDR3 length is 15 residues. The DNA of the CDR3 is TGTGCCAGCAGCCGGCCGGGACTAGCGGTCTACGAGCAGTACTTC. It encodes CASSRPGLAVYEQYF.

The chain links TRBV29-1 to TRBJ2-2; D gene uncertain. Germline V gene lookup returns CDR1 SQVTM and CDR2 ANQGSEA. Trimming took off 4 bases at V and 1 base at J, with 4 bases between the two ends. The CDR3 spans 12 residues. CDR3 in amino acids: CSVVWNTGELFF. CDR3 bases: TGCAGCGTTGTGTGGAACACCGGGGAGCTGTTTTTT.

Of note for this clonotype: As the CDR3 is not closed by the conserved phenylalanine or tryptophan, this likely results from a read error. The chain combines TRBV18 with TRBJ1-2; maybe TRBD1 (5 bases). CDR3 size: 14 residues. The V end was cut by 6 bases, the J end by 4 bases, with 15 bases between. Germline-derived CDR1 and CDR2 are KGHSH and LQKENI. CDR3 residues: CASSPPGRAYGYTI. CDR3 DNA: TGTGCCAGCTCTCCCCCCGGCAGGGCCTATGGCTACACCATC.

V gene TRBV5-1 combines with J gene TRBJ2-7; D is perhaps TRBD2 (6 bases). The V gene's germline CDR1 is SGHRS and CDR2 YFSETQ. This CDR3 comprises 15 residues. V lost 0 bases and J lost 0, with 10 bases in between. This chain's CDR3 is CASSLGGGYSYEQYF. Written as DNA, the CDR3 is TGCGCCAGCAGCTTGGGGGGAGGATACTCCTACGAGCAGTACTTC.

CDR3 DNA: TGTGCCAGCACCGACGACGTGAACACTGAAGCTTTCTTT. The encoded protein is CASTDDVNTEAFF. The chain joins TRBV6-1 to TRBJ1-1; the D is unclear. The V gene lost 7 bases and the J gene lost 0 bases, with 9 bases spanning the gap. Germline values: CDR1 MNHNS, CDR2 SASEGT. This CDR3 has 13 residues.

V usage is TRBV6-1 and J usage is TRBJ2-5; TRBD2 aligns across 11 bases. This CDR3 contains 14 residues. The junction had 8 bases not matched to a gene; V was cut back by 8 bases and J by 6 bases. The V gene's germline CDR1 is MNHNS and CDR2 SASEGT. The CDR3: CASLLAGGLKTQYF. The CDR3 DNA sequence: TGTGCCAGCCTCTTAGCGGGAGGGCTTAAGACCCAGTACTTC.

At least ten counts were recorded for this clonotype. The chain links TRBV6-1 to TRBJ1-5; D might be TRBD1 (5 bases). The germline V and J ends were trimmed by 4 bases and 1 base, with 8 bases remaining between them. CDR1 is MNHNS and CDR2 is SASEGT in the germline V gene. This CDR3 has 14 residues. DNA of the CDR3: TGTGCCAGCAGTGCCCGGGACAGCAATCAGCCCCAGCATTTT. It is translated as CASSARDSNQPQHF.

The table lists this clonotype with many counts. CDR3: CASSFSVNTEAFF. The DNA for the CDR3 is TGTGCCAGCAGTTTCTCCGTGAACACTGAAGCTTTCTTT. The chain carries TRBV12-3 or TRBV12-4 and TRBJ1-1; the D is unclear. This CDR3 region has 13 residues. Trimming cost V 3 bases and J 0 bases, with 5 bases left between them.

This clonotype has at least ten counts. The genes are TRBV2 and TRBJ1-2; D not resolved. Trimming stripped 6 bases from V and 2 bases from J, with 7 bases between. CDR3 length: 12 residues. Germline-derived CDR1 and CDR2 are SNHLY and FYNNEI. The CDR3, as DNA: TGTGCCAGCAGCGGGATAAACTATGGCTACACCTTC. Amino acids: CASSGINYGYTF.

This clonotype was seen many times. This chain joins TRBV12-3 or TRBV12-4 and TRBJ1-6, with D maybe TRBD1 (6 bases). Trimming left V 6 bases short and J 7 bases short, with 7 bases between. The CDR3 is made up of 12 amino acids. The CDR3 DNA follows: TGTGCCAGCAGGGGGGCGAATTCACCCCTCCACTTT. The encoded protein is CASRGANSPLHF.

This clonotype was seen ten or more times. V is TRBV20-1 and J is TRBJ1-2, with D maybe TRBD1 (6 bases). V gave up 0 bases and J gave up 8 bases, with 19 bases separating them. The V gene's germline CDR1 is DFQATT and CDR2 SNEGSKA (reference sequence). This CDR3 region has 15 residues. The CDR3 bases are TGCAGTGCTAGAGATGGGGGGGGGCGAATGAGAGGCTACACCTTC. Translated, it gives CSARDGGGRMRGYTF.

This clonotype was recorded at least ten times. J is TRBJ1-1 and V is TRBV7-9, with D possibly matching TRBD1 (6 bases). Trimming left V 2 bases short and J 0 bases short, with 13 bases between. This CDR3 contains 16 residues. The germline gives CDR1 SEHNR, CDR2 FQNEAQ (reference sequence). CDR3 protein: CASSLRGEVVNTEAFF. In nucleotides, the CDR3 is TGTGCCAGCAGCTTAAGGGGGGAAGTGGTGAACACTGAAGCTTTCTTT.

This clonotype was recorded at least ten times. The chain links TRBV19 to TRBJ2-7, with 7 bases aligning to TRBD1. Germline CDR1 reads LNHDA; CDR2 reads SQIVND (reference sequence). CDR3 length: 15 residues. The V gene end was trimmed by 3 bases and the J gene end by 2 bases; junction bases not matched to a gene: 7. CDR3 nucleotide sequence: TGTGCCAGTAGTATGAGACAGGGCGGCCCCTACGAGCAGTACTTC. It specifies CASSMRQGGPYEQYF.

In its sample, this clonotype was seen a few times. The genes are TRBV7-4 and TRBJ2-7, with 7 bases identical to TRBD2. The germline gives CDR1 SGHVT, CDR2 SQSDAQ. The CDR3 is 15 residues long. The trim removed 5 bases at V and 1 base at J, leaving 8 bases unmatched. CDR3 sequence (DNA): TGTGCCAGCAGCCTCTGGACTAGTTTATCCTACGAGCAGTACTTC. This gives the protein CASSLWTSLSYEQYF.

This clonotype has at least ten counts. A single base separates this from a much larger clone, so it may be a read error. V usage is TRBV6-2 or TRBV6-3 and J usage is TRBJ1-5; D not resolved. V was trimmed by 0 bases and J by 0 bases, leaving 6 bases between them. The length of the CDR3 is 15 residues. The germline V gene encodes CDR1 MNHEY and CDR2 SVGEGT. The CDR3 nucleotides are TGTGCCAGCAGTTACTCGGCGGGTAGCAATCAGCCCCAGCATTTT. Its protein is CASSYSAGSNQPQHF.

This clonotype has at least ten counts. The chain joins TRBV10-3 to TRBJ1-2; D ambiguous. This CDR3 region has 15 residues. Germline CDR1 and CDR2: ENHRY and SYGVKD. Trimming removed 5 bases from V and 2 bases from J, with 15 bases in between. CDR3 nucleotides: TGTGCCATCAGTCCGCTTGCGGCACCAAACTATGGCTACACCTTC. Translation: CAISPLAAPNYGYTF.

This clonotype was seen ten or more times. The genes are TRBV19 and TRBJ1-2; tentative D call: TRBD1 (5 bases). V shed 8 bases and J shed 4 bases, with 14 bases lying between them. Germline CDR1 and CDR2: LNHDA and SQIVND (reference sequence). The CDR3 covers 13 residues. In DNA form, the CDR3 reads TGTGCCAGTCGTCGGGGCGTAAGCTATGGCTACACCTTC. Translation gives CASRRGVSYGYTF. Drawing the rest from reference TRBV19 and TRBJ1-2, the complete variable domain is DGGITQSPKYLFRKEGQNVTLSCEQNLNHDAMYWYRQDPGQGLRLIYYSQIVNDFQKGDIAEGYSVSREKKESFPLTVTSAQKNPTAFYLCASRRGVSYGYTFGSGTRLTVV.

CDR3 region: CASSYRTGYEQYF. The CDR3, as DNA: TGTGCCAGCAGTTACAGGACAGGGTACGAGCAGTACTTC. The chain recombines TRBV6-5 with TRBJ2-7, with 8 bases aligning to TRBD1. In germline, CDR1 is MNHEY, CDR2 SVGAGI. CDR3 length: 13 residues. J gave up 4 bases and V 2 bases, and 1 base lay outside the gene matches.

This clonotype was picked up a small number of times. V is TRBV7-8 and J is TRBJ2-2, with 7 nucleotides matching TRBD2. This CDR3 contains 17 residues. Trimming cost V 1 base and J 3 bases; bases outside gene matches: 8. Per germline, CDR1 SGHVS and CDR2 FQNEAQ. This chain's CDR3 is CASSLGSKLAHTGELFF. The CDR3 bases are TGTGCCAGCAGCTTAGGGTCGAAACTAGCGCACACCGGGGAGCTGTTTTTT.

This clonotype was counted many times. The genes are TRBV28 and TRBJ1-5; D is uncertain. The V end was cut by 3 bases, the J end by 3 bases, with 6 bases between. The CDR3 loop spans 13 amino acids. The V gene's germline CDR1 is MDHEN and CDR2 SYDVKM. As DNA, the CDR3 is TGTGCCAGCAGTTTTCCTAACAATCAGCCCCAGCATTTT. Amino acids: CASSFPNNQPQHF.

The chain uses TRBV6-5 and TRBJ1-1, with 9 bases matching TRBD1. J gave up 4 bases and V 0 bases, and 3 bases lay outside the gene matches. CDR1 and CDR2 (germline): MNHEY, SVGAGI. The CDR3 is 15 residues long. The CDR3 spells CASSYSRDRATEAFF. CDR3 coding DNA: TGTGCCAGCAGTTACTCTCGGGACAGGGCCACTGAAGCTTTCTTT.

The chain employs TRBV20-1 and TRBJ2-7; the match to TRBD2 covers 11 bases. CDR3 size: 14 residues. Unmatched junction bases numbered 8, after V lost 3 bases and J lost 7 bases. Germline V CDR1 and CDR2: DFQATT, SNEGSKA (reference sequence). The CDR3 DNA sequence: TGCAGTGCTAGGGACCCTAGCGGGAGGAATGAGCAGTACTTC. Its translation: CSARDPSGRNEQYF.

Remarks on this clonotype: One end of the junction varies from germline; a read error may be responsible. The J gene is TRBJ2-4, the V gene TRBV20-1; 10 bases line up with TRBD2. CDR1 is DFQATT and CDR2 is SNEGSKA in the germline V gene (reference sequence). This CDR3 is built from 18 residues. The CDR3 region has the DNA TGCAGTGCCGCAAATCCGGGACTAGCGCCCTTTCCCAAAAACATTAAGTACTTC. This encodes CSAANPGLAPFPKNIKYF.

This clonotype was seen many times. DNA of the CDR3: TGTGCCAGCTCACAGTCAGGGACAGCCACAAATGGCTACACCTTC. It codes for CASSQSGTATNGYTF. This chain links TRBV18 with TRBJ1-2, with 7 positions matching TRBD1. V lost 4 bases to trimming and J lost 6 bases; unmatched junction nucleotides: 11. Germline V gene sequence: CDR1 KGHSH, CDR2 LQKENI. The CDR3 covers 15 residues. Looking up the rest from reference TRBV18 and TRBJ1-2 gives the full variable domain: NAGVMQNPRHLVRRRGQEARLRCSPMKGHSHVYWYRQLPEEGLKFMVYLQKENIIDESGMPKERFSAEFPKEGPSILRIQQVVRGDSAAYFCASSQSGTATNGYTFGSGTRLTVV.

This clonotype was recorded many times. The V gene is TRBV7-2, the J gene TRBJ1-1; D ambiguous. The ends were cut back, 5 bases at V and 6 bases at J, with 16 bases in the middle. This CDR3 region has 14 residues. Germline V CDR1 and CDR2: SGHTA, FQGNSA. The chain's CDR3 is CASSRSGAIPEAFF. For the CDR3, the DNA is TGTGCCAGCAGCCGCAGCGGAGCCATCCCTGAAGCTTTCTTT.

As concerns this clonotype: This may be a read error: a much more frequent sequence differs by one nucleotide. The chain combines TRBV13 with TRBJ2-7; TRBD1 matches at 7 bases. CDR1 is PRHDT, CDR2 FYEKMQ, per germline (reference sequence). CDR3 length: 14 amino acids. DNA for the CDR3: TGTGCCAGCAGTCCACCCCGAAGGACAGGCGAGCGGTACTTC. This gives the protein CASSPPRRTGERYF.

The chain couples TRBV7-3 to TRBJ1-6; 9 positions match TRBD1. The junction had 2 bases not matched to a gene; V was cut back by 4 bases and J by 4 bases. Germline values: CDR1 SGHTA, CDR2 FQGTGA. The length of the CDR3 is 15 residues. CDR3 coding DNA: TGTGCCAGCAGCTCGGGACAGGGTTATAATTCACCCCTCCACTTT. Protein product: CASSSGQGYNSPLHF.